The rows below give T cell receptor beta chains drawn from one sample of a study of blood T cell repertoires in COVID-19. The method was immunoSEQ multiplex PCR; TCRdb's version includes in-frame clones alone and lacks a portion of them. The table records more than 150,000 clones, more than 70% of them present only once. The sequenced sample was peripheral blood. The receptors shown here come from a woman of 80 years or more with active or convalescent COVID-19. The CDR3 runs from the conserved cysteine through the conserved F or W. Fields, in order: clone size, CDR3 length, D gene, J gene, V gene, CDR3 DNA, CDR3 protein. The D gene is left open where the match is weak. Size tells how often a clone was seen (once, few, many) or the class of an expanded clone, and some rows leave it out.

-,12,-,TRBJ1-5,TRBV12-3/TRBV12-4,TGTGCCAGCAGTTCTAGCACGGGGCCCCAGCATTTT,CASSSSTGPQHF
-,16,-,TRBJ2-2,TRBV10-1,TGCGCCAGCAGTGAGTCTTCGGGGGGCTACACCGGGGAGCTGTTTTTT,CASSESSGGYTGELFF
-,15,TRBD1,TRBJ1-2,TRBV4-1,TGCGCCAGCAGCCAAGACTCACAGGGGAACTATGGCTACACCTTC,CASSQDSQGNYGYTF
-,18,TRBD1,TRBJ2-1,TRBV19,TGTGCCAGTAGTACCTCCCTGGACAGGGTGAGCTCCTACAATGAGCAGTTCTTC,CASSTSLDRVSSYNEQFF
-,13,-,TRBJ1-2,TRBV5-6,TGTGCCAGCAGCGAGCCAGGGTCAAATGGCTACACCTTC,CASSEPGSNGYTF
-,15,-,TRBJ2-5,TRBV9,TGTGCCAGCAGCGTAGATGTGGGGGGACGTGAGACCCAGTACTTC,CASSVDVGGRETQYF
-,12,-,TRBJ1-5,TRBV10-2,TGCGCCAGCAGCATACTTAATCAGCCCCAGCATTTT,CASSILNQPQHF
-,11,TRBD1,TRBJ2-7,TRBV20-1,TGCAGTGCCACCTCAGGGGGAGAGCAGTACTTC,CSATSGGEQYF
-,14,-,TRBJ2-1,TRBV28,TGTGCCAGCAGTCAAACGAACAGTTACGGTGAGCAGTTCTTC,CASSQTNSYGEQFF
-,16,TRBD2,TRBJ2-1,TRBV24-1,TGTGCCACCAGTGATTCCAGCGGGGGGGCCACGAATGAGCAGTTCTTC,CATSDSSGGATNEQFF
-,14,TRBD1,TRBJ2-7,TRBV19,TGTGCCAGTAGTATGAGACAGGGGTCCCACGAGCAGTACTTC,CASSMRQGSHEQYF
once,14,-,TRBJ2-3,TRBV6-1,TGTGCCAGCAGTGAAAGAGGCGAGGCGGATACGCAGTATTTT,CASSERGEADTQYF
-,15,TRBD1,TRBJ2-5,TRBV5-1,TGCGCCAGCAGCACTGGACAGGGGCTAGGAGAGACCCAGTACTTC,CASSTGQGLGETQYF